This T cell receptor beta chain came from a study of cytomegalovirus exposure and HLA in healthy donors. Study in general: An earlier analysis identified 120 million or so unique TCR beta sequences in 150 million to 200 million T cells.

As for this clone: The target antigen is unknown.

The V end lost 9 bases, the J end lost 4 bases, and 15 bases lay between the germline ends. This CDR3 has 14 amino acids. CDR1 LNHNV and CDR2 YYDKDF come from the germline V gene (reference sequence). General observations from the study: Upon later analysis, TCR association rates were observed to vary by HLA locus, being highest for DRB1 and lowest for HLA-C. Immune exposure data for these donors was limited to CMV serostatus. Association of a missense DCLRE1C variant with TCR beta V- and J-gene trimming was reported in a later analysis.

13 Jbeta primers and 60 Vbeta primers were used for the PCR. Some clones are missing from TCRdb's copy, which holds only in-frame ones; the method was immunoSEQ multiplex PCR. The sample records 150,000 to 200,000 clones, 82% being singletons. The chain carries TRBV15 and TRBJ2-2; a weak D match, TRBD1 (6 bases). The material sequenced was PBMCs. This receptor was taken from a woman aged 45-59 years in good health and CMV-seropositive. The CDR3 reads CATRQDWFTGELFF. The CDR3 DNA follows: TGTGCCACTCGACAGGACTGGTTCACCGGGGAGCTGTTTTTT.